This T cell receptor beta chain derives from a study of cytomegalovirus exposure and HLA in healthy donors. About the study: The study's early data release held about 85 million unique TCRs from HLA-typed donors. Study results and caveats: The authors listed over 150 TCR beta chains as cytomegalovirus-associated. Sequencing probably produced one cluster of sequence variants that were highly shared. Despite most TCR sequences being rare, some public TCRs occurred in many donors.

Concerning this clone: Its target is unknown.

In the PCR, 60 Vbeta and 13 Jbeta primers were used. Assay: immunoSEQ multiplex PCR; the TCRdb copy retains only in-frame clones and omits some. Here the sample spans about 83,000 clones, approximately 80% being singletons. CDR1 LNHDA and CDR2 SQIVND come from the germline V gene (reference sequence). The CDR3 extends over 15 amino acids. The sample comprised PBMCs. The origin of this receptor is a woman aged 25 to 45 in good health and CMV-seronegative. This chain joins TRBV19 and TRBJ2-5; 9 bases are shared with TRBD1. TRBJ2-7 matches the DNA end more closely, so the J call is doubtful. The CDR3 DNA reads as TGTGCCAGTAGTATTCTGGGACAGGGTTCCTACGAGCAGTACTTC. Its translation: CASSILGQGSYEQYF.